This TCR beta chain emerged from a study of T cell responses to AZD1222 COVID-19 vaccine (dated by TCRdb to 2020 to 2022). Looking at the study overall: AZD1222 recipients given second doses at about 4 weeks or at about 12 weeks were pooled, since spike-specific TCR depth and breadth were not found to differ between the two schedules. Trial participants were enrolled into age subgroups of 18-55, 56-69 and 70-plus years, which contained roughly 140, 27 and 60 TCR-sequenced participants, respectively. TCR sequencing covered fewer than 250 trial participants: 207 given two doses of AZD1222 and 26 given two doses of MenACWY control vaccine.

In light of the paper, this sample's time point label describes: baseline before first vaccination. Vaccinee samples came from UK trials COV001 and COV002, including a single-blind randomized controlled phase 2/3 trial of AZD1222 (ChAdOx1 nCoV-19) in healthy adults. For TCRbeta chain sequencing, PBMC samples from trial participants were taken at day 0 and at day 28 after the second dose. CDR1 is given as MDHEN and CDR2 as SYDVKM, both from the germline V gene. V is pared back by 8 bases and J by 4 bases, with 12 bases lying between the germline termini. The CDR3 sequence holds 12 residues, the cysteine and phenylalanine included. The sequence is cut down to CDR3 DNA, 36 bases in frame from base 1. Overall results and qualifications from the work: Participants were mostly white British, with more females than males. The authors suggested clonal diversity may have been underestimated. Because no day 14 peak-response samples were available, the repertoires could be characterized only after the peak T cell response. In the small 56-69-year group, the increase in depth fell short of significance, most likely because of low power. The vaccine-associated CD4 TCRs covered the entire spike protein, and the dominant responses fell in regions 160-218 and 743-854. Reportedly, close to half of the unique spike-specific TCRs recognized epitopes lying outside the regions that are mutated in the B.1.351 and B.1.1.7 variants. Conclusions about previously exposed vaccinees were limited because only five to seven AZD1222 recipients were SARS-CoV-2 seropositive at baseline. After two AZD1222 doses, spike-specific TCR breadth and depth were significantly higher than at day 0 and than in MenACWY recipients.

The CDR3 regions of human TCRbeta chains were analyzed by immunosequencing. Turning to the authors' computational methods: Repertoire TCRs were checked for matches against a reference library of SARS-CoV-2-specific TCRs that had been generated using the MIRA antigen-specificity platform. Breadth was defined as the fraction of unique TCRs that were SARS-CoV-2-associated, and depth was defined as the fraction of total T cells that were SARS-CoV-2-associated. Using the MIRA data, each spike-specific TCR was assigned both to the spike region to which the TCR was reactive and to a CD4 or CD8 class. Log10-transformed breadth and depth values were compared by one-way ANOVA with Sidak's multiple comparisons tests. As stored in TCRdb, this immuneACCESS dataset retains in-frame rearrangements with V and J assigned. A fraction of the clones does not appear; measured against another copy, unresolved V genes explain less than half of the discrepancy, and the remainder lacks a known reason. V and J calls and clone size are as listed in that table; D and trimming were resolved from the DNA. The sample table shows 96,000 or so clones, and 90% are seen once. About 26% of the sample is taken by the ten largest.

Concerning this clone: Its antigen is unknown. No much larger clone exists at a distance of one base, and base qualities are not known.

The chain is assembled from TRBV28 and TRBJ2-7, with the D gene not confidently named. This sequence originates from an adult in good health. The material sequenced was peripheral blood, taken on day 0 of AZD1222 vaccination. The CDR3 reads CASCVRVYEQYF. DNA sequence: TGTGCCAGCTGCGTAAGAGTGTACGAGCAGTACTTC.